Below are 7 T cell receptor beta chains sequenced from a single sample in a study of T cell changes during pregnancy in multiple sclerosis. Sequencing was performed with immunoSEQ multiplex PCR; in TCRdb, only in-frame clones are kept and a portion is missing. This table holds around 95,000 clones, roughly 94% found once. The material sequenced was peripheral blood, taken after pregnancy. The origin of the receptors is a female donor in good health, enrolled as a control in a pregnancy study.

The J gene is TRBJ2-4, the V gene TRBV5-6, with 9 nucleotides matching TRBD1. The CDR3 covers 17 residues. The junction had 9 bases not matched to a gene; V was cut back by 5 bases and J by 0 bases. The germline V gene has CDR1 SGHDT and CDR2 YYEEEE. The CDR3 loop is CASRLTGTGLAKNIQYF. The CDR3 DNA reads TGTGCCAGCAGGTTGACCGGGACAGGGTTAGCCAAAAACATTCAGTACTTC.

The chain links TRBV7-9 to TRBJ1-2; 8 nucleotides line up with TRBD1. The CDR3 loop spans 18 amino acids. CDR1 is SEHNR and CDR2 is FQNEAQ in the germline V gene (reference sequence). J lost 0 bases, V lost 5 bases, and 14 bases had no gene match. In DNA, the CDR3 is TGTGCCAGCAGCAACATTTTACAGGGGGAGGGTACTAACTATGGCTACACCTTC. Translation: CASSNILQGEGTNYGYTF.

The chain uses TRBV6-5 and TRBJ1-2; D possibly corresponds to TRBD1 (6 bases). Germline loops: CDR1 MNHEY, CDR2 SVGAGI. The CDR3 is 14 residues long. The V end lost 5 bases, the J end lost 5 bases, and 15 bases lay between the germline ends. CDR3 in DNA: TGTGCCAGCAGTCGGGCAGGGGCGAATTATGGCTACACCTTC. Translation gives CASSRAGANYGYTF.

The V and J genes are TRBV28 and TRBJ2-2; D not certain. V was trimmed by 2 bases and J by 5 bases, leaving 12 bases between them. Germline CDR1 reads MDHEN; CDR2 reads SYDVKM. The CDR3 runs 15 residues. The CDR3 region is CASSLRSPRTGELFF. In DNA, the CDR3 is TGTGCCAGCAGTTTAAGGAGTCCGAGGACCGGGGAGCTGTTTTTT.

The rearrangement links TRBV6-5 to TRBJ2-7, with 8 nucleotides matching TRBD2. The CDR3 loop spans 16 amino acids. Germline assignment: CDR1 MNHEY and CDR2 SVGAGI. J gave up 0 bases and V 0 bases, and 4 bases lay outside the gene matches. The CDR3 is CASSYSPSGFSYEQYF. CDR3 DNA: TGTGCCAGCAGTTACTCGCCTAGCGGGTTCTCCTACGAGCAGTACTTC.

The V call is TRBV6-1, the J call TRBJ2-5; the D gene is possibly TRBD2 (5 bases). V lost 1 base and J lost 3, with 9 bases in between. This CDR3 comprises 14 residues. Germline CDR1 MNHNS, CDR2 SASEGT. The CDR3 here is CASSEEDGEETQYF. The CDR3 nucleotides read TGTGCCAGCAGTGAAGAAGACGGGGAAGAGACCCAGTACTTC.

The chain recombines TRBV2 with TRBJ2-2; 7 bases line up with TRBD2. V dropped 9 bases and J dropped 5; count of bases not matched to a gene: 12. This CDR3 region has 15 residues. The V gene's germline CDR1 is SNHLY and CDR2 FYNNEI. CDR3 in DNA: TGTGCCAGTAACCTCAGGCAGGGAGGGACCGGGGAGCTGTTTTTT. It codes for CASNLRQGGTGELFF.